This entry features one T cell receptor (beta chain) sequence. Germline and junction disagree at one end, which may indicate a read error. This entry is derived from a study of glioma-infiltrating T cells. The iRepertoire nested amplicon-rescue multiplex PCR amplified TCR alpha and beta CDR3s from RNA. For one-step reverse transcription and amplification, 100-400 ng of tissue mRNA or PBMC total RNA was used. TCRdb recomputed calls from the multiplex PCR reads with MiXCR, one row per CDR3 protein. The table records around 170,000 distinct CDR3 sequences, about 47% of them present only once. Germline CDR1 and CDR2: LNHNV and YYDKDF (reference sequence). The CDR3 runs to 16 residues.

The rearrangement links TRBV15 to TRBJ1-1, with 8 positions matching TRBD1. The sequence derives from a human donor with low-grade glioma or glioblastoma, undergoing nonglioma brain surgery, or in good health (not recorded which). The sequenced sample was glioma tissue, nonneoplastic brain tissue, or PBMCs (not recorded which). The CDR3 nucleotides are TGTGCCACCGGCAGAGACCCGGGACAGGAGAACACCGAAGCTTTCTTT. Its translation: CATGRDPGQENTEAFF. The whole variable domain, remainder taken from reference TRBV15 and TRBJ1-1, is DAMVIQNPRYQVTQFGKPVTLSCSQTLNHNVMYWYQQKSSQAPKLLFHYYDKDFNNEADTPDNFQSRRPNTSFCFLDIRSPGLGDTAMYLCATGRDPGQENTEAFFGQGTRLTVV.